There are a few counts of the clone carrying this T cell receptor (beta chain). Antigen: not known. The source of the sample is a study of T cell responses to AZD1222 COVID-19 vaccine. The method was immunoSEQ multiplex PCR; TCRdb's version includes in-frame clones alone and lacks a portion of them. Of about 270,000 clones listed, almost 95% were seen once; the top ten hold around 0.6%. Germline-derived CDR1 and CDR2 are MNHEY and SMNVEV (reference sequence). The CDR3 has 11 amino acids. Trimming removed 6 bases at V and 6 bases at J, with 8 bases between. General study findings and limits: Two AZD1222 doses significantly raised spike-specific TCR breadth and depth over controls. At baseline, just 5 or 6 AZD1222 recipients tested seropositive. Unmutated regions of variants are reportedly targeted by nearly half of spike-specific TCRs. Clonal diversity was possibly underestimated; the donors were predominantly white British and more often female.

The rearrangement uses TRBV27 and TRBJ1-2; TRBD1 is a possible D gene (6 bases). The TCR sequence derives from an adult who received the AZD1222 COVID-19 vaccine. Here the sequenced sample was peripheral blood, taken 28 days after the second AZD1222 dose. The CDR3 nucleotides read TGTGCCAGCAGCTCAGGGGATGGCTACACCTTC. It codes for CASSSGDGYTF.